The 9 T cell receptor beta chains reported below all come from one sample, sequenced in a study of monozygotic twins with inflammatory bowel disease. For each CDR3 protein, TCRdb gives one entry from its re-call of the 5' RACE reads, without DNA. Its table records 300,000 to 450,000 distinct CDR3 sequences. Source material: blood. The receptors were sampled from a human donor with ulcerative colitis or Crohn's disease, or a healthy co-twin of an affected twin (not recorded which).

The J gene is TRBJ2-6, the V gene TRBV6-5. From germline, CDR1 is MNHEY and CDR2 SVGAGI. The CDR3 has 18 amino acids. CDR3 region: CASSYRGMRSSGANVLTF.

The chain couples TRBV5-8 to TRBJ2-1; without DNA, the TCRdb call of TRBD1 cannot be checked. The CDR3 runs to 16 residues. The germline gives CDR1 SGHTS, CDR2 YDEGEE. CDR3 region: CASSLYRDSQYNEQFF.

V is TRBV7-2 and J is TRBJ2-5; TCRdb lists TRBD1, though no DNA is available to test this call. Germline CDR1 and CDR2: SGHTA and FQGNSA. The CDR3 is 13 residues long. The CDR3 region is CASKNPLGETQYF.

The chain couples TRBV5-1 to TRBJ2-1; TCRdb indicates TRBD1, and absent DNA this call remains unverified. The CDR3 is 12 amino acids. Germline CDR1 SGHRS, CDR2 YFSETQ. CDR3 protein: CASGGLSNEQFF.

The genes are TRBV24-1 and TRBJ2-3. The CDR3 totals 13 residues. In germline, CDR1 is KGHDR, CDR2 SFDVKD. The CDR3 reads CATSVGSTDTQYF.

The CDR3 reads CSAMTSGYEQYF. The V and J genes are TRBV20-1 and TRBJ2-7; TCRdb gives TRBD2 as the D gene, but with no DNA this cannot be confirmed. CDR3 size: 12 residues. Germline V gene sequence: CDR1 DFQATT, CDR2 SNEGSKA (reference sequence).

The chain is built from TRBV6-6 and TRBJ2-2; TCRdb outputs TRBD1, but without DNA this stays unchecked. CDR3 length equals 14 residues. Germline lookup yields CDR1 MNHNY and CDR2 SVGAGI (reference sequence). The CDR3 sequence is CASSPGWDTGELFF.

The V and J genes are TRBV16 and TRBJ1-1; TCRdb reports TRBD1, a call that lacks DNA to check it against. CDR3 length: 16 residues. CDR1 and CDR2 (germline): KGHSY, FQNENV. CDR3 residues: CASSSSRQGKDTEAFF. The whole variable domain, filled in from reference TRBV16 and TRBJ1-1, reads GEEVAQTPKHLVRGEGQKAKLYCAPIKGHSYVFWYQQVLKNEFKFLISFQNENVFDETGMPKERFSAKCLPNSPCSLEIQATKLEDSAVYFCASSSSRQGKDTEAFFGQGTRLTVV.

The chain couples TRBV6-6 to TRBJ2-7; there is no DNA to check the TCRdb D call of TRBD1. CDR1 and CDR2 (germline): MNHNY, SVGAGI (reference sequence). This CDR3 contains 14 residues. The CDR3 loop reads CASSTGPGTGVQYF.